These T cell receptor beta chains were read from a single sample in a study of T cells in Graves' hyperthyroidism and ophthalmopathy. TCRdb ran MiXCR on the multiplex PCR reads and lists one entry per CDR3 protein. The repertoire holds more than 350,000 distinct CDR3 sequences, approximately 16% seen once, with approximately 20% in the top ten. Material: blood. All receptors derive from a woman aged 55-69 years with Graves' ophthalmopathy. The CDR3 runs from the conserved cysteine through the conserved F or W. Each record gives: CDR3 DNA, CDR3 protein, J gene, V gene, D gene, clone size. D genes are given only for firm matches. Size values are once, few and many counts, or a class for expanded clones, and some rows have none.

TGTGCCACCGGGACATATCCCTACGAGCAGTACTTC,CATGTYPYEQYF,TRBJ2-7,TRBV28,NA,few
TGTGCCAGCAGCTTAGACAGGGGCGTAGGCCAGCCCCAGCATTTT,CASSLDRGVGQPQHF,TRBJ1-5,TRBV11-2,NA,many
TGTGCCAGCAGCGGGCGAGCAGGACTAGCAGTTCAGGGTGAGCAGTTCTTC,CASSGRAGLAVQGEQFF,TRBJ2-1,TRBV2,TRBD2,NA
TGTGCCAGCAAGGAGGGCAACAGCTGGCAGCCCCAGCATTTT,CASKEGNSWQPQHF,TRBJ1-5,TRBV6-2/TRBV6-3,NA,few
TGTGCCAGCAGCTTAGAACAGCAATTACAAGCTTTCTTT,CASSLEQQLQAFF,TRBJ1-1,TRBV7-2,NA,many
TGTGCCAGCAGCTTGGACTGGGGATCCACCGGGGAGCTGTTTTTT,CASSLDWGSTGELFF,TRBJ2-2,TRBV5-8,NA,NA
TGTGCCAGCAGCTTAGGGTGGACTAGCGGGGGCCGGGACATTCAGTACTTC,CASSLGWTSGGRDIQYF,TRBJ2-4,TRBV7-2,TRBD2,many
TGTGCCTGGAGTTCGGACAGGGTCACTGAAGCTTTCTTT,CAWSSDRVTEAFF,TRBJ1-1,TRBV30,TRBD1,many
TGTGCCAGCAGCGGTGGACTAGCGGAGATTGTCAATGAGCAGTTCTTC,CASSGGLAEIVNEQFF,TRBJ2-1,TRBV7-3,TRBD2,NA
TGTGCCAGCAGGGGACTCTCTGGAAACACCATATATTTT,CASRGLSGNTIYF,TRBJ1-3,TRBV12-3/TRBV12-4,NA,few
TGCAGTGCTAGGGTGGGTAGCGGCAGCACAGATACGCAGTATTTT,CSARVGSGSTDTQYF,TRBJ2-3,TRBV20-1,NA,many
TGTGCCAGCAGTTGGACAGGGGGAAGTAGCACAGATACGCAGTATTTT,CASSWTGGSSTDTQYF,TRBJ2-3,TRBV28,TRBD1,few
TGCGCCAGCAGTGTGACTAGCGGGAACGATGAGCAGTTCTTC,CASSVTSGNDEQFF,TRBJ2-1,TRBV5-1,TRBD2,many
TGTGCCCAAAAAGGGACAGGGAACACCGGGGAGCTGTTTTTT,CAQKGTGNTGELFF,TRBJ2-2,TRBV30,TRBD1,many
TGTGCCAGCAGACAGGGGAATGGCTACACCTTC,CASRQGNGYTF,TRBJ1-2,TRBV4-2,TRBD1,few
TGCAGCGTCCAAAACCGGGACAGGGGGGAACACGAGCAGTACTTC,CSVQNRDRGEHEQYF,TRBJ2-7,TRBV29-1,TRBD1,few
TGTGCCAGCAGCACAGCCGGGACAGGGGGTTTGGGTGAGCAGTACTTC,CASSTAGTGGLGEQYF,TRBJ2-7,TRBV27,TRBD1,NA
TGTGCCAGCAGTCCAGGACAGGGGGCGAGCTACGAGCAGTACTTC,CASSPGQGASYEQYF,TRBJ2-7,TRBV27,TRBD1,NA
TGTGCCAGCAGCTCCATGTACCAAGAGACCCAGTACTTC,CASSSMYQETQYF,TRBJ2-5,TRBV7-8,NA,many
TGCAGTGCTCGAATACTGAACACTGAAGCTTTCTTT,CSARILNTEAFF,TRBJ1-1,TRBV20-1,NA,many
TGTGCCAGCTCACTCCACGGTTTCGGGGAGCTGTTTTTT,CASSLHGFGELFF,TRBJ2-2,TRBV18,NA,few
TGTGCCGCCAGTGACCCCGGGTTGCAAGAGACCCAGTACTTC,CAASDPGLQETQYF,TRBJ2-5,TRBV24-1,NA,NA